This T cell receptor (beta chain) was observed in a study of OX40 agonist ivuxolimab in advanced cancers. The overall study: Intravenous ivuxolimab at 0.01 to 10 mg/kg was given to patients every 2 weeks. The mean age was approximately 60 years, ranging from about 20 to 90, with approximately 85% of participants male.

On cycle 4 day 1 and cycle 7 day 1, as well as at baseline, blood was sampled. The V and J ends lost 0 bases and 3 bases respectively, with 7 bases between them. Germline CDR1 is SGHTA and CDR2 is FQGTGA. This CDR3 region has 14 residues. TCRdb keeps only in-frame clones here, not all; method: immunoSEQ multiplex PCR. This table holds over 65,000 clones, 85% to 90% found once. This sample comprised CD4+ or CD8+ T cells sorted from blood, obtained in a trial of the OX40 agonist ivuxolimab. This chain connects TRBV7-3 to TRBJ2-3, with D hard to call. The clonotype comes from an adult with an advanced solid tumor such as melanoma, head and neck, liver or kidney cancer. The CDR3 protein is CASSLTRDTDTQYF. CDR3 in DNA: TGTGCCAGCAGCTTAACCCGAGATACAGATACGCAGTATTTT.